These T cell receptor beta chains were read from a single sample in a study of cytomegalovirus exposure and HLA in healthy donors. Using immunoSEQ multiplex PCR, the repertoire was profiled, and TCRdb retains in-frame clones only, with some absent. The sample lists some 130,000 clones; roughly 88% were seen once. The sequenced sample was PBMCs. The source of these receptors is a man aged 45-65 years in good health and CMV-seronegative. Each CDR3 is given with its conserved first and last residue. A D gene is named only where the DNA matches it firmly. For some rows the clone size is stated as once, few or many, or as a class when expanded; others skip it.

D gene,clone size,V gene,J gene,CDR3 DNA,CDR3 protein
.,.,TRBV7-3,TRBJ2-3,TGTGCCAGCAGCCCCAGGCCGGTTAGCGGCTACACAGATACGCAGTATTTT,CASSPRPVSGYTDTQYF
.,.,TRBV18,TRBJ1-2,TGTGCCAGCTCACCACCGTCTACCTATGGCTACACCTTC,CASSPPSTYGYTF
.,.,TRBV7-2,TRBJ2-7,TGTGCCAGCAGCTTATTGGGCAGCGAGCAGTACTTC,CASSLLGSEQYF
.,.,TRBV5-6,TRBJ1-2,TGTGCCAGCAGCTTGTTACCGGGAAACTATGGCTACACCTTC,CASSLLPGNYGYTF
.,.,TRBV7-8,TRBJ2-4,TGTGCCAGCAGCCCCCGGAGTGGGACTAAAAACATTCAGTACTTC,CASSPRSGTKNIQYF
TRBD2,once,TRBV5-6,TRBJ2-3,TGTGCCAGCAGCTTGGTTAGCGGGGGTCCGGATACGCAGTATTTT,CASSLVSGGPDTQYF
TRBD1,few,TRBV6-6,TRBJ1-6,TGTGCCAGCAGGGGGATCCGGGACAGTAATTCACCCCTCCACTTT,CASRGIRDSNSPLHF
.,once,TRBV2,TRBJ2-2,TGTGCCAGCAGTGAAATGTCCGGGAACACCGGGGAGCTGTTTTTT,CASSEMSGNTGELFF
TRBD1,.,TRBV7-8,TRBJ1-2,TGTGCCAGCAGCTTAGAGGGACAGGGAGTACATGGCTACACCTTC,CASSLEGQGVHGYTF
TRBD1,.,TRBV6-5,TRBJ1-1,TGTGCCAGCGCCCCCGGAGGGGGCAGAACTGAAGCTTTCTTT,CASAPGGGRTEAFF
TRBD1,.,TRBV10-3,TRBJ2-3,TGTGCCATCTCCGACAGGGGGCGTGTAGATACGCAGTATTTT,CAISDRGRVDTQYF
.,few,TRBV30,TRBJ2-7,TGTGCCTGGAGTGTTCAGGGCTCCTACGAGCAGTACTTC,CAWSVQGSYEQYF
.,.,TRBV5-4,TRBJ1-6,TGTGCCAGCAGCTTGGACGCGAATTCACCCCTCCACTTT,CASSLDANSPLHF
TRBD2,few,TRBV4-2,TRBJ2-3,TGTGCCAGCAGCCAAGAAGCTCCCGGTTGGGGGGGTAGCACAGATACGCAGTATTTT,CASSQEAPGWGGSTDTQYF
TRBD2,.,TRBV6-5,TRBJ2-3,TGTGCCAGCAGTTACGCGACTAGCGGGGGGGCAGATACGCAGTATTTT,CASSYATSGGADTQYF
.,.,TRBV13,TRBJ1-6,TGTGCCAGCGCGACCCGGGGAACGAATTCACCCCTCCACTTT,CASATRGTNSPLHF
TRBD1,.,TRBV7-9,TRBJ1-1,TGTGCCAGCAGCCCCGGGACAGTGGCCACTGAAGCTTTCTTT,CASSPGTVATEAFF
TRBD2,.,TRBV5-4,TRBJ2-3,TGTGCCAGCAGCTTGTTGAGCGGGGCAGATACGCAGTATTTT,CASSLLSGADTQYF
.,.,TRBV30,TRBJ2-7,TGTGCCTGGAGTGTACCGCTGGGACGGGGGGCATCCTACGAGCAGTACTTC,CAWSVPLGRGASYEQYF
.,once,TRBV7-9,TRBJ2-7,TGTGCCAGCAGCGTATCGAACACCTACGAGCAGTACTTC,CASSVSNTYEQYF
TRBD1,.,TRBV6-1,TRBJ2-7,TGTGCCAGCAGTGAATGGGGACAGGTACGCGGCGAGCAGTACTTC,CASSEWGQVRGEQYF
.,.,TRBV19,TRBJ2-7,TGTGCCAGTAGCCGGGACTCCTACTACGAGCAGTACTTC,CASSRDSYYEQYF
.,few,TRBV10-2,TRBJ1-1,TGCGCCAGCAGTGCCACAGGCGAAGCTTTCTTT,CASSATGEAFF
TRBD1,.,TRBV9,TRBJ1-2,TGTGCCAGCAGCCCCTGGGGGGACAGCCCCTATGGCTACACCTTC,CASSPWGDSPYGYTF
.,.,TRBV30,TRBJ2-7,TGTGCCTGGAGTGTAGGAGGGGCGTCCTACGAGCAGTACTTC,CAWSVGGASYEQYF
.,once,TRBV15,TRBJ1-5,TGTGCCACCAGCAGAGATCCCAGGGGTGGCAATCAGCCCCAGCATTTT,CATSRDPRGGNQPQHF
TRBD2,.,TRBV4-2,TRBJ2-2,TGTGCCAGCAGCCAAGCAGCGGGGGGGAGCACCGGGGAGCTGTTTTTT,CASSQAAGGSTGELFF
TRBD2,.,TRBV29-1,TRBJ2-3,TGCAGCGCTCGGACTAGCGTTACAGATACGCAGTATTTT,CSARTSVTDTQYF
.,.,TRBV2,TRBJ1-1,TGTGCCAACAACCCCGACAGACCGAACACTGAAGCTTTCTTT,CANNPDRPNTEAFF
.,.,TRBV6-5,TRBJ2-1,TGTGCCAGCAGTTACGGGCAAGTCAATGAGCAGTTCTTC,CASSYGQVNEQFF
.,.,TRBV4-1,TRBJ2-5,TGCGCCAGCAGCCAAGTTAGCGCACTACAAGAGACCCAGTACTTC,CASSQVSALQETQYF
.,.,TRBV7-3,TRBJ2-1,TGTGCCAGCAGCTTAACCGGCTCTACCGGGGGTGAGCAGTTCTTC,CASSLTGSTGGEQFF
.,.,TRBV6-5,TRBJ1-6,TGTGCCAGCAGTTACGGTCTGAGCTCCTATAATTCACCCCTCCACTTT,CASSYGLSSYNSPLHF
TRBD1,.,TRBV4-3,TRBJ2-3,TGCGCCAGCAGCCAAGATGCCCGAAGGGGGCGGACAGATACGCAGTATTTT,CASSQDARRGRTDTQYF